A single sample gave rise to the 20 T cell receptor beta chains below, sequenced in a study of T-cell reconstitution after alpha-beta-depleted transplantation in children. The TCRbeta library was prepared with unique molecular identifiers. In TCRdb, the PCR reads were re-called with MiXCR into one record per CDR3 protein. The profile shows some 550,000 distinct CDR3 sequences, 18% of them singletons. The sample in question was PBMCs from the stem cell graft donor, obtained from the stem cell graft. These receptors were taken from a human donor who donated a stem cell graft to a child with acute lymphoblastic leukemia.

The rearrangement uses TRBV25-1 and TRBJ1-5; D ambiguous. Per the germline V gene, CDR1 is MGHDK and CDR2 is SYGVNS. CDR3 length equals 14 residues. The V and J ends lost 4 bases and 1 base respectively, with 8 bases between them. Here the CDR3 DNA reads TGTGCCAGCAGTGCTACAGTAAGCAATCAGCCCCAGCATTTT. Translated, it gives CASSATVSNQPQHF.

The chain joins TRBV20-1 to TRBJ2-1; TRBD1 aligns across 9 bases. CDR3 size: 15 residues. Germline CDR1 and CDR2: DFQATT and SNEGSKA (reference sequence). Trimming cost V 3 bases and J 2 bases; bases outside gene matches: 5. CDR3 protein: CSASSRDRAYNEQFF. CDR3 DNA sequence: TGCAGTGCTAGCTCAAGGGACAGGGCCTACAATGAGCAGTTCTTC.

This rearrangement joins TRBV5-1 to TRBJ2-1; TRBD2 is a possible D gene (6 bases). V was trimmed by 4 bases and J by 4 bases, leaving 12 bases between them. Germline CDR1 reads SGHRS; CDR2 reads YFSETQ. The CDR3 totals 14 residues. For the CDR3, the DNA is TGCGCCAGCAGCGATTTGGGACTGTACAATGAGCAGTTCTTC. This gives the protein CASSDLGLYNEQFF.

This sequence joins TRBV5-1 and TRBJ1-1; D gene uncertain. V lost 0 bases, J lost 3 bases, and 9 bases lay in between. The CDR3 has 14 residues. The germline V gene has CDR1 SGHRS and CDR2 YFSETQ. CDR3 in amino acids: CASSLVGFDTEAFF. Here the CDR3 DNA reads TGCGCCAGCAGCTTGGTAGGCTTTGACACTGAAGCTTTCTTT.

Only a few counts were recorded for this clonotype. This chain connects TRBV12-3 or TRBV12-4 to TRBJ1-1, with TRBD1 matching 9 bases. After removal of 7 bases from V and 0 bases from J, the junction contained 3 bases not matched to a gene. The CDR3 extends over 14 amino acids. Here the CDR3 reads CASTGQGLNTEAFF. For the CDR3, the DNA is TGTGCCAGCACCGGACAGGGGCTGAACACTGAAGCTTTCTTT.

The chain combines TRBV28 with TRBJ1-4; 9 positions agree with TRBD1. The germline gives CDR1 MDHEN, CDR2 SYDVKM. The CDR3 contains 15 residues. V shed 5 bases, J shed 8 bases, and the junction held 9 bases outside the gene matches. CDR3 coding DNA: TGTGCCAGCAGTCAGACCGGGACAGGGACAGAAAAACTGTTTTTT. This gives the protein CASSQTGTGTEKLFF.

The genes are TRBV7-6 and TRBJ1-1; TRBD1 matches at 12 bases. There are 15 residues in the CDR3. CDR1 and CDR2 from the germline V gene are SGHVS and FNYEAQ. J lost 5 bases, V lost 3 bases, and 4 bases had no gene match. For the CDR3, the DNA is TGTGCCAGCAGCTTGCGGGGACAGGGGGCGACTGAAGCTTTCTTT. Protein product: CASSLRGQGATEAFF.

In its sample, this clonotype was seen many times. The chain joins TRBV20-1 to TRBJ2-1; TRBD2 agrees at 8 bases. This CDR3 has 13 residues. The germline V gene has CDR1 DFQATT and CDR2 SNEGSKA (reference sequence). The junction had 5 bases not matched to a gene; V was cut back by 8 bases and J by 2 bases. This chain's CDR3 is CSLPGLAYNEQFF. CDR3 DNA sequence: TGCAGTCTACCGGGACTAGCCTACAATGAGCAGTTCTTC.

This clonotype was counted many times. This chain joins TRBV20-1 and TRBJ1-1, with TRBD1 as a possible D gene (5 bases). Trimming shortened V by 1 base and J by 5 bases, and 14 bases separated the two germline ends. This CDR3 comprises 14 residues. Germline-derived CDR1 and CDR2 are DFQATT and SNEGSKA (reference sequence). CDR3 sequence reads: CSARGAPGRTEAFF. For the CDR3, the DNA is TGCAGTGCTAGAGGGGCTCCGGGGCGGACTGAAGCTTTCTTT.

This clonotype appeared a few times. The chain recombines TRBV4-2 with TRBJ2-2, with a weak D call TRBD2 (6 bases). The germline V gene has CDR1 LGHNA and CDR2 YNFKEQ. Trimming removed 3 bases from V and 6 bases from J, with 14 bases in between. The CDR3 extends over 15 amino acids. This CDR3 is CASSQMSGSAGELFF. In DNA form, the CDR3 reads TGTGCCAGCAGCCAGATGAGCGGGTCAGCCGGGGAGCTGTTTTTT.

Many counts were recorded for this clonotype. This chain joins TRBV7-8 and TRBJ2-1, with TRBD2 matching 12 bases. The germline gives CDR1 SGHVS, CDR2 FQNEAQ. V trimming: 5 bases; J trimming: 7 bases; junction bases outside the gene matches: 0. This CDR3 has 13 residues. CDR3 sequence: CASSGTSGNEQFF. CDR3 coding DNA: TGTGCCAGCAGCGGGACTAGCGGGAATGAGCAGTTCTTC.

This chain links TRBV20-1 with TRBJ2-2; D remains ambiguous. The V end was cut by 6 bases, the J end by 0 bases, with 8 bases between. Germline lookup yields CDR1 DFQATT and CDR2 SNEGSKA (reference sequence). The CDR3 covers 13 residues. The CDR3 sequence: CSATDANTGELFF. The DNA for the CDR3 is TGCAGTGCCACAGACGCGAACACCGGGGAGCTGTTTTTT.

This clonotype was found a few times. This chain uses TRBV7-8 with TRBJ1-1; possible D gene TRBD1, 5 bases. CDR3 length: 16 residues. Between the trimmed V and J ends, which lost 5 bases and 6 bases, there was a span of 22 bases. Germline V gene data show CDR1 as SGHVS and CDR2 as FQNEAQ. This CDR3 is CASSPMGRGWGAEAFF. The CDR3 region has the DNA TGTGCCAGCAGCCCTATGGGACGGGGGTGGGGGGCTGAAGCTTTCTTT.

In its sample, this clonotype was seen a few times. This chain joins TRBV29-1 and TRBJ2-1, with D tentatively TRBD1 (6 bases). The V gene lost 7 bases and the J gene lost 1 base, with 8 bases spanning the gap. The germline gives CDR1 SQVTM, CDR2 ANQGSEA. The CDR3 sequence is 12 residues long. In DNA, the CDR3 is TGCAGCGCCGGACAGTCCTACAATGAGCAGTTCTTC. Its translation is CSAGQSYNEQFF.

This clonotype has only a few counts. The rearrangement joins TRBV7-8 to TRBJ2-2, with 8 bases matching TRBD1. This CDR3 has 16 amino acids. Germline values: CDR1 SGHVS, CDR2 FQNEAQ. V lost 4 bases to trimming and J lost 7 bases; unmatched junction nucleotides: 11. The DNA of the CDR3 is TGTGCCAGCAGCTCGGACAGGGCGATTAAGGGCGGGGAGCTGTTTTTT. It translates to CASSSDRAIKGGELFF. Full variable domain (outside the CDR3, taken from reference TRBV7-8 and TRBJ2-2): GAGVSQSPRYKVAKRGQDVALRCDPISGHVSLFWYQQALGQGPEFLTYFQNEAQLDKSGLPSDRFFAERPEGSVSTLKIQRTQQEDSAVYLCASSSDRAIKGGELFFGEGSRLTVL.

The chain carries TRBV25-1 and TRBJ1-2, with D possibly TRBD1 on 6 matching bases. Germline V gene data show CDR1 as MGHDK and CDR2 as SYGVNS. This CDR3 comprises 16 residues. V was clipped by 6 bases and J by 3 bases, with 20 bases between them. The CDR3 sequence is CASRAPSGQFHYGYTF. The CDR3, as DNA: TGTGCCAGCAGGGCCCCCTCTGGACAGTTCCACTATGGCTACACCTTC.

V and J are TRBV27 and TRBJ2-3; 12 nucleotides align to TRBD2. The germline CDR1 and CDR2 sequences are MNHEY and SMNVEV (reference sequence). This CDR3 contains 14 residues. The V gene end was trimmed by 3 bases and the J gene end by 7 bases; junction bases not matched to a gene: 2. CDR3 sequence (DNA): TGTGCCAGCAGTTTTGGACTAGCGGGATATACGCAGTATTTT. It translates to CASSFGLAGYTQYF.

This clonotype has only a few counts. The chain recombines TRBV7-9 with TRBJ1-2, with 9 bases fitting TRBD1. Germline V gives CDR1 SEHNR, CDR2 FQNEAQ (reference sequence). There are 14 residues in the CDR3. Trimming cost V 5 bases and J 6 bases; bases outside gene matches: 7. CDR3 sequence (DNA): TGTGCCAGCAGCCCCAGACAGGGGGAGGATGGCTACACCTTC. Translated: CASSPRQGEDGYTF.

In nucleotides, the CDR3 is TGTGCCAGCAGCTTAACCAGGCACAGGGTATCACACGATACGCAGTATTTT. This gives the protein CASSLTRHRVSHDTQYF. The chain recombines TRBV11-2 with TRBJ2-3; D perhaps matches TRBD1 (6 bases). Germline V gene lookup returns CDR1 SGHAT and CDR2 FQNNGV. V was clipped by 2 bases and J by 6 bases, with 21 bases between them. CDR3 length: 17 residues.

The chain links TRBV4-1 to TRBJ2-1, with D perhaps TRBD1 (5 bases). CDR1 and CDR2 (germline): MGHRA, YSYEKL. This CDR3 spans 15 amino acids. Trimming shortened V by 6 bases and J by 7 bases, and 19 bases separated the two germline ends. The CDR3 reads CASRHPLLAGNEQFF. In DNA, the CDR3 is TGCGCCAGCAGGCACCCCTTACTGGCAGGGAATGAGCAGTTCTTC.